A selection of T cell receptor beta chains follows, all from one sample in a study of cytomegalovirus exposure and HLA in healthy donors. Generated by immunoSEQ multiplex PCR, the TCRdb table keeps only in-frame clones and is missing some. This sample has some 170,000 clones; about 81% occur once, and the top ten carry about 3%. The sample comprised PBMCs. The receptors stem from a woman aged 45-59 years in good health and CMV-seropositive. Both conserved end residues are part of each CDR3. A D gene is named only where the DNA matches it firmly. Clone size appears in some rows only: once, few, many, or a class for an expanded clone.

CDR3nt	CDR3aa	j_gene	v_gene	abundance	d_gene
TGTGCCAGCAGTGTCTCTAGCGGGGAGCTGTTTTTT	CASSVSSGELFF	TRBJ2-2	TRBV11-3	-	-
TGTGCCAGCAGCCTAACAGCGGGGGGCTCCTACAATGAGCAGTTCTTC	CASSLTAGGSYNEQFF	TRBJ2-1	TRBV7-6	-	TRBD2
TGTGCCAGCACCACGACGACAGGTGGATTGTCGCAGCATTTT	CASTTTTGGLSQHF	TRBJ1-5	TRBV6-5	-	-
TGTGCCAGCAGTTATCGGGACTTTTCCTCCTACACCTTC	CASSYRDFSSYTF	TRBJ1-2	TRBV6-5	-	-
TGCAGCGTTACAGGACAGGGGCCAGATACGCAGTATTTT	CSVTGQGPDTQYF	TRBJ2-3	TRBV29-1	-	TRBD1
TGCGCCAGCAGTCGGGGGGGCTACGAGCAGTACTTC	CASSRGGYEQYF	TRBJ2-7	TRBV5-1	-	TRBD2
TGTGCCAGCAGACAGGGGGGAAGGATGGATTCCTACGAGCAGTACTTC	CASRQGGRMDSYEQYF	TRBJ2-7	TRBV6-6	-	TRBD1
TGTGCCAGCAGTGATTACGGGAATCAGCCCCAGCATTTT	CASSDYGNQPQHF	TRBJ1-5	TRBV2	-	-
TGTGCCAGCAGCACGAACAGGGGGCCGGGGGCCGGGGAGCTGTTTTTT	CASSTNRGPGAGELFF	TRBJ2-2	TRBV7-9	few	TRBD1
TGTGCCAGCAGCCGCGGGGGGAGCGGGGGGTACAATGAGCAGTTCTTC	CASSRGGSGGYNEQFF	TRBJ2-1	TRBV9	-	TRBD2